This T cell receptor (beta chain) derives from a study of PD-1 blockade in classical Hodgkin lymphoma. General study results and limits: Complete responders matched newly diagnosed patients in baseline diversity. The repertoire differences lack a defined cause, possibly disease activity or prior therapy. CD4+ TCR diversity, unlike CD8+, climbed significantly by C4D1.

Per germline, CDR1 SNHLY and CDR2 FYNNEI. The CDR3 covers 14 residues. V shed 6 bases and J shed 0 bases, with 10 bases lying between them. Data came from immunoSEQ multiplex PCR; TCRdb stores just in-frame clones and leaves some out. This sample has over 4,000 clones; 55% to 65% occur once, and the top ten carry about 64%. Exposure to brentuximab vedotin varied, and each patient had relapsed following autologous stem cell transplantation. Best overall response was complete response, partial response or progressive disease in these relapsed/refractory classical Hodgkin lymphoma patients. This clone appeared once. Its antigen remains unidentified.

This sample comprised peripheral blood mononuclear cells (PBMCs), obtained at baseline. The sequence was collected from a human donor with classical Hodgkin lymphoma. The V and J genes are TRBV2 and TRBJ2-3; no clear D. The CDR3 region has the DNA TGTGCCAGCAGGACTGCCTCTAGCACAGATACGCAGTATTTT. It codes for CASRTASSTDTQYF.